This T cell receptor (beta chain) appears in the sequencing data of a study of CD8+CD57+ T cells in acquired aplastic anemia. Overall study context: Sorted CD4+ plus CD8+ cells gave DNA averaging around 3.2 ug. The study, taken as a whole, reports: Sharing between patients and controls was observed for some 27 CD8+ CDR3 sequences. Patients and controls were not found to differ significantly in CD8+ Simpson's diversity.

Investigators profiled TCR beta VDJ and CDR3 from genomic DNA template. TCRdb re-derived calls from the reads in MiXCR, one entry per CDR3 protein. The sample consists of approximately 470,000 distinct CDR3 sequences, approximately 32% of them appearing once. This clonotype was detected a few times. Its antigen is still unknown. By flow cytometry, patients selected for sequencing had shown an expansion of CD8+CD57+ cells. CDR3 length: 14 amino acids. CDR1 LGHNA and CDR2 YNFKEQ come from the germline V gene. Trimming took 0 bases from V and 5 from J; bases not matched to a gene: 0. Sequencing input: sorted CD4+, CD8+, or CD8+CD57+ T cells (not recorded which) from PBMCs. The rearrangement uses TRBV4-2 and TRBJ2-2; 7 bases line up with TRBD1. This receptor was identified in a human donor with aplastic anemia. The CDR3 DNA reads as TGTGCCAGCAGCCAAGAGGGACAGACCGGGGAGCTGTTTTTT. Encoded protein: CASSQEGQTGELFF.